Judged by abundance, the clone carrying this T cell receptor (beta chain) is large. As yet, its antigen is unknown. TCRdb reprocessed the 5' RACE reads via MiXCR and lists one record per CDR3 protein. The top ten hold 20% to 25% of the sample, which has over a thousand distinct CDR3 sequences, 30% seen once. Time point denoted: sample taken at primary tumor resection. The cohort: over 70 early-stage, untreated non-small cell lung cancer patients. No cells were sorted before sequencing. The whole RNA sequenced was extracted from tumor, nontumor lung or frozen PBMC. This specimen belongs to a study of spatial heterogeneity in lung cancer. Study in general: For tumor regions, TCR transcript counts showed a strong correlation with a T cell module score derived from matched bulk RNA-seq.

Overall study findings and caveats: Of tumor T cells, an estimated coverage of 5.5% to 9% was reached for alpha chains and 13% for beta chains. It was found that expanded intratumoral alpha and beta TCR counts tracked tumor mutation counts.

V was pared by 8 bases and J by 5 bases, with 7 bases of the junction left unmatched. This CDR3 has 14 residues. Germline values: CDR1 SGHTS, CDR2 YDEGEE. The source was lung tumor tissue, collected at surgery. V is TRBV5-8 and J is TRBJ1-5; 10 bases align to TRBD1. This TCR came from a male donor with early-stage non-small cell lung cancer. The CDR3 bases are TGTGCCAGGACCCGGGACAGGGGAGATCAGCCCCAGCATTTT. Amino acid sequence: CARTRDRGDQPQHF.